This T cell receptor beta chain was identified in a study of T cells in localized non-small cell lung cancer. Within the sample, this clone is medium-sized. No antigen is known for it. Only in-frame clones appear in the TCRdb table, and some are missing; sequencing was by immunoSEQ multiplex PCR. The table has over a thousand clones, approximately 24% seen once. Study results and caveats: There was higher T cell clonality in uninvolved adjacent lung than in tumor, and it was highest there. Density of T cells in blood, when higher, went with longer overall survival. Appearance in adjacent lung was seen for a median approximately 58 of the top 100 tumor clones.

There are 14 residues in the CDR3. V lost 0 bases and J 0 bases, leaving 4 bases between the germline ends. In germline, CDR1 is MNHGY, CDR2 SAAAGT. The sequence was collected from a male donor older than 55 with stage III squamous cell lung carcinoma. The chain is built from TRBV6-8 and TRBJ2-3; the D is unclear. The specimen comprised lung tumor tissue, sampled before any cancer treatment. The CDR3 loop reads CASSYSFSTDTQYF. CDR3 bases: TGTGCCAGCAGTTACTCGTTTAGCACAGATACGCAGTATTTT.